A selection of T cell receptor beta chains follows, all from one sample in a study of blood T cell repertoires in COVID-19. Profiling relied on immunoSEQ multiplex PCR, and the TCRdb table lists in-frame clones only, not all of them. This sample has roughly 160,000 clones, with around 81% found just once. The material sequenced was peripheral blood. Receptors originate from a woman older than 75 with COVID-19, enrolled during active disease. CDR3s include the opening cysteine and the closing phenylalanine or tryptophan. The D gene is left open where the match is weak. Clone size is stated in some rows and not others, as once, few, many or a class when expanded.

size	D	V	J	CDR3	DNA
NA	TRBD1	TRBV24-1	TRBJ2-5	CATSDTGQGRPGQETQYF	TGTGCCACCAGTGACACGGGACAGGGGCGACCTGGCCAAGAGACCCAGTACTTC
few	TRBD2	TRBV5-4	TRBJ2-2	CASSLELAGVVGELFF	TGTGCCAGCAGCTTGGAGCTAGCGGGAGTAGTCGGGGAGCTGTTTTTT
NA	NA	TRBV12-5	TRBJ1-5	CASAGSGNQPQHF	TGTGCTAGTGCCGGTTCGGGTAATCAGCCCCAGCATTTT
NA	TRBD1	TRBV6-5	TRBJ2-3	CASSYSRDRPTDTQYF	TGTGCCAGCAGTTACTCGAGGGACAGACCCACAGATACGCAGTATTTT
NA	NA	TRBV15	TRBJ1-2	CATSGNGIGYTF	TGTGCCACCAGCGGCAACGGGATTGGCTACACCTTC
NA	NA	TRBV2	TRBJ2-2	CASKNRTDYTGELFF	TGTGCCAGCAAGAATCGGACAGATTACACCGGGGAGCTGTTTTTT
NA	TRBD1	TRBV24-1	TRBJ1-2	CATSEGTDGYTF	TGTGCCACCAGTGAGGGGACAGATGGCTACACCTTC
NA	TRBD2	TRBV9	TRBJ2-2	CASSVGPSGLGGELFF	TGTGCCAGCAGCGTAGGGCCTAGCGGGCTTGGCGGGGAGCTGTTTTTT
NA	NA	TRBV2	TRBJ1-5	CASANRGLSNQPQHF	TGTGCCAGCGCAAACCGGGGACTTAGCAATCAGCCCCAGCATTTT
NA	NA	TRBV19	TRBJ1-2	CASSRQRYYGYTF	TGTGCCAGTAGCCGACAGCGATACTATGGCTACACCTTC
NA	TRBD2	TRBV19	TRBJ2-2	CASSMGLAGVVRGELFF	TGTGCCAGTAGTATGGGACTAGCGGGAGTTGTACGCGGGGAGCTGTTTTTT
NA	NA	TRBV27	TRBJ1-6	CASRTTGQLSPLHF	TGTGCCAGCAGGACAACAGGCCAACTTTCACCCCTCCACTTT
NA	TRBD1	TRBV12-3/TRBV12-4	TRBJ1-1	CASRETGYTEAFF	TGTGCCAGCAGGGAGACAGGGTACACTGAAGCTTTCTTT
once	TRBD1	TRBV7-9	TRBJ1-2	CASSFTGTGVSGYTF	TGTGCCAGCAGCTTCACTGGGACAGGGGTTAGTGGCTACACCTTC
once	NA	TRBV4-1	TRBJ1-3	CASSQERWASGNTIYF	TGCGCCAGCAGCCAAGAACGGTGGGCGTCTGGAAACACCATATATTTT
NA	NA	TRBV19	TRBJ1-3	CASKPGFNSGNTIYF	TGTGCCAGCAAGCCAGGCTTCAACTCTGGAAACACCATATATTTT
NA	TRBD1	TRBV2	TRBJ1-4	CASTGQGGEKLFF	TGTGCCAGCACTGGCCAGGGGGGTGAAAAACTGTTTTTT
NA	TRBD2	TRBV27	TRBJ2-7	CASTPFPPGLAGYEQYF	TGTGCCAGCACCCCCTTTCCCCCTGGACTAGCGGGCTACGAGCAGTACTTC
once	NA	TRBV18	TRBJ1-2	CASSPSSDTTNYGYTF	TGTGCCAGCTCACCAAGTTCGGACACGACTAACTATGGCTACACCTTC
NA	TRBD1	TRBV19	TRBJ2-7	CASRRQGTVYEQYF	TGTGCCAGTAGGCGACAGGGAACCGTCTACGAGCAGTACTTC
NA	NA	TRBV18	TRBJ2-7	CASSPLSQGDEQYF	TGTGCCAGCTCACCACTCTCACAGGGCGACGAGCAGTACTTC
NA	TRBD1	TRBV6-5	TRBJ1-4	CASSLQGRWEKLFF	TGTGCCAGCAGCCTACAGGGGCGGTGGGAAAAACTGTTTTTT
once	TRBD2	TRBV20-1	TRBJ2-1	CSASGAGSSYNEQFF	TGCAGTGCTAGTGGAGCGGGGAGCTCCTACAATGAGCAGTTCTTC
NA	NA	TRBV25-1	TRBJ2-7	CASSEHSYEQYF	TGTGCCAGCAGTGAACACAGCTACGAGCAGTACTTC
NA	NA	TRBV21-1	TRBJ2-1	CASSSGPQHNEQFF	TGTGCCAGCAGCAGCGGTCCCCAACACAATGAGCAGTTCTTC
NA	NA	TRBV6-4	TRBJ1-6	CASSDMVGSPLHF	TGTGCCAGCAGTGACATGGTCGGGTCACCCCTCCACTTT
NA	TRBD1	TRBV2	TRBJ2-7	CASGGQHYEQYF	TGTGCCAGCGGGGGACAGCACTACGAGCAGTACTTC
NA	NA	TRBV6-1	TRBJ1-1	CASSDQGLTEAFF	TGTGCCAGCAGTGATCAGGGTTTGACTGAAGCTTTCTTT
NA	NA	TRBV20-1	TRBJ1-5	CSASMGGQPQHF	TGCAGTGCTAGTATGGGGGGACAGCCCCAGCATTTT
NA	NA	TRBV19	TRBJ1-6	CASNSMTGPNSPLHF	TGTGCCAGTAATTCAATGACAGGACCTAATTCACCCCTCCACTTT
NA	TRBD1	TRBV4-1	TRBJ2-3	CASSQGQGPSTDTQYF	TGCGCCAGCAGCCAAGGACAGGGCCCGAGCACAGATACGCAGTATTTT
NA	NA	TRBV10-1	TRBJ2-1	CASSVGGGRSYNEQFF	TGCGCCAGCAGTGTTGGCGGGGGCCGATCCTACAATGAGCAGTTCTTC
few	TRBD1	TRBV6-2/TRBV6-3	TRBJ1-2	CASSPGQVIYGYTF	TGTGCCAGCAGCCCCGGACAGGTGATCTATGGCTACACCTTC
NA	NA	TRBV5-6	TRBJ1-5	CASSHRGARNQPQHF	TGTGCCAGCAGCCACCGGGGGGCTAGGAATCAGCCCCAGCATTTT
NA	TRBD1	TRBV5-5	TRBJ1-2	CASNDRGRVAGYTF	TGTGCCAGCAACGACAGGGGGCGCGTGGCTGGCTACACCTTC